Presented here are 5 T cell receptor beta chains from one specimen sequenced in a study of control samples from healthy donors and cancer patients (dated by TCRdb to 2020 to 2022). Libraries came from the immunoSEQ multiplex PCR assay. Here the immuneACCESS table is served through TCRdb, limited to in-frame sequences with V and J called. Missing clones are a known gap in these copies; in checked studies unresolved V genes cover under half, and the rest lacks a known reason. In all, the sample holds 150,000 or so clones, and around 88% of those were seen once. The ten largest clones capture 1.5% to 2% of the sample. Sequencing was done on a sample of blood. The receptors come from a man in his late teens or twenties in good health.

This chain links TRBV5-4 with TRBJ2-5; tentative D call: TRBD1 (6 bases). V was cut by 7 bases and J by 0 bases, with 16 bases left in between. The CDR3 contains 15 residues. Germline V CDR1 and CDR2: SGHNT, YYREEE (reference sequence). The CDR3 spells CASADSSRYQETQYF. The DNA of the CDR3 is TGTGCCAGCGCGGACAGTTCGCGGTACCAAGAGACCCAGTACTTC.

The V call is TRBV6-6, the J call TRBJ1-2; 8 nucleotides line up with TRBD1. The J segment lost 6 bases and the V segment lost 5 bases, leaving 8 bases of the junction unmatched. CDR1 and CDR2 from the germline V gene are MNHNY and SVGAGI (reference sequence). CDR3 length: 14 residues. CDR3 sequence reads: CASSISRGPNGYTF. The CDR3 DNA reads TGTGCCAGCAGTATCAGCAGGGGGCCTAATGGCTACACCTTC.

In this sample, this clone turned up once. The chain is built from TRBV4-3 and TRBJ1-6; TRBD1 aligns across 8 bases. CDR1 is LGHNA and CDR2 is YSLEER in the germline V gene. The ends lost 2 bases at V and 11 bases at J; junction bases unmatched: 5. The CDR3 contains 14 residues. Written as DNA, the CDR3 is TGCGCCAGCAGCCAACCGGACAGGGATCCACCCCTCCACTTT. This gives the protein CASSQPDRDPPLHF.

The rearrangement links TRBV3-1 (or the pseudogene TRBV3-2) to TRBJ1-1; unclear D gene. This CDR3 contains 16 residues. The V end lost 4 bases, the J end lost 0 bases, and 15 bases lay between the germline ends. Germline-derived CDR1 and CDR2 are LGHDT and YNNKEL (reference sequence). CDR3 region: CASSLHMRSMNTEAFF. CDR3 DNA sequence: TGTGCCAGCAGCCTTCACATGAGGAGCATGAACACTGAAGCTTTCTTT.

This clone was observed once. CDR3: CASTPGQPNTGELFF. CDR3 nucleotides: TGTGCCAGCACGCCGGGGCAGCCGAACACCGGGGAGCTGTTTTTT. The chain employs TRBV6-5 and TRBJ2-2; D may be TRBD1 or TRBD2 (5 bases each). The germline V and J ends were trimmed by 7 bases and 0 bases, with 12 bases remaining between them. The CDR3 length is 15 residues. CDR1 is MNHEY and CDR2 is SVGAGI in the germline V gene.